This T cell receptor (beta chain) was sequenced during a study of CD8 T cells in Susac syndrome. After removal of 3 bases from V and 6 bases from J, the junction contained 12 bases not matched to a gene. The V gene's germline CDR1 is GTSNPN and CDR2 SVGIG (reference sequence). The CDR3 runs to 16 residues. It was with random hexamers that 0.5 to 1 ug RNA was reverse transcribed. TCRdb re-analysed the immunoSEQ multiplex PCR reads in MiXCR, keeping a single row per CDR3 protein. Of about 300,000 distinct CDR3 sequences in the sample, roughly 85% were seen once. In contrast to the negatively isolated CD8+ and CD4+ T cells, TEMRA cells were FACS-enriched. This clonotype was recorded only once.

Sequenced input: CD8+ T cells from PBMCs. This sequence was found in a human donor with multiple sclerosis. The chain has TRBV30 and TRBJ2-2; 8 positions match TRBD2. CDR3 bases: TGTGCCTGGAGGGACCCGAGAGCGGGAGAGGCCGGGGAGCTGTTTTTT. Residues: CAWRDPRAGEAGELFF.